One sample yielded the 25 T cell receptor beta chains listed below, sequenced in a study of PD-1 blockade in classical Hodgkin lymphoma. All the patients suffered relapse after autologous stem cell transplantation, and brentuximab vedotin exposure differed. Profiled with immunoSEQ multiplex PCR; TCRdb holds only in-frame clones, not every one. The data hold about 26,000 clones, with over 75% observed a single time. The input for sequencing was peripheral blood mononuclear cells (PBMCs), taken at baseline. These receptor sequences come from a human donor with classical Hodgkin lymphoma.

A single count supports this clone. The CDR3 nucleotides are TGTGCCAGCAGCGAGGGTCCGAATCAGCCCCAGCATTTT. Protein sequence: CASSEGPNQPQHF. V is TRBV6-4 and J is TRBJ1-5; D is unclear. Per the germline V gene, CDR1 is MRHNA and CDR2 is SNTAGT. Trimming left V 6 bases short and J 4 bases short, with 10 bases between. The CDR3 loop spans 13 amino acids.

V gene TRBV6-5 combines with J gene TRBJ1-3; perhaps TRBD1 as D (6 bases). CDR1 and CDR2 from the germline V gene are MNHEY and SVGAGI. The CDR3 extends over 15 amino acids. V lost 6 bases and J 0 bases, leaving 12 bases between the germline ends. DNA of the CDR3: TGTGCCAGCAGCTATGAGGGGGTCTCTGGAAACACCATATATTTT. Its protein product is CASSYEGVSGNTIYF.

The chain combines TRBV9 with TRBJ1-1; D uncertain. The germline V gene has CDR1 SGDLS and CDR2 YYNGEE. Trimming left V 0 bases short and J 6 bases short, with 9 bases between. This CDR3 comprises 13 residues. CDR3 DNA sequence: TGTGCCAGCAGCGTAGATTGGTCGTCTGAAGCTTTCTTT. It translates to CASSVDWSSEAFF.

This clone was seen only once. CDR3 nucleotide sequence: TGTGCCAGCAGCCAAATAGGTGGTGGGGCCAACGTCCTGACTTTC. This gives the protein CASSQIGGGANVLTF. This sequence joins TRBV14 and TRBJ2-6; D unresolved. The CDR3 covers 15 residues. Trimming took 2 bases from V and 3 from J, leaving 8 bases between them. CDR1 SGHDN and CDR2 FVKESK come from the germline V gene.

The chain employs TRBV21-1 and TRBJ2-3; the listed D gene, TRBD1, was not tested against the DNA. TRBV21-1 is noted as a pseudogene. This CDR3 region has 21 residues. CDR3 in amino acids: CASSKRGDRDRSPTRTDTQYF. The CDR3, as DNA: TGTGCCAGCAGCAAAAGAGGGGACAGGGACAGGTCCCCCACTAGGACAGATACGCAGTATTTT.

V usage is TRBV7-9 and J usage is TRBJ2-5; tentatively, D is TRBD2 (7 bases). The CDR3 is 15 amino acids. V gave up 3 bases and J gave up 1 base, with 12 bases separating them. Per germline, CDR1 SEHNR and CDR2 FQNEAQ (reference sequence). DNA of the CDR3: TGTGCCAGCAGCTTTAGCGCGGGGGCCCAAGAGACCCAGTACTTC. It translates to CASSFSAGAQETQYF. The variable domain in full, with the rest retrieved from reference TRBV7-9 and TRBJ2-5, is DTGVSQNPRHKITKRGQNVTFRCDPISEHNRLYWYRQTLGQGPEFLTYFQNEAQLEKSRLLSDRFSAERPKGSFSTLEIQRTEQGDSAMYLCASSFSAGAQETQYFGPGTRLLVL.

The chain combines TRBV19 with TRBJ1-3; D remains unclear. The germline CDR1 and CDR2 sequences are LNHDA and SQIVND (reference sequence). V lost 3 bases, J lost 0 bases, and 9 bases lay in between. CDR3 length: 15 residues. CDR3 protein: CASSMGIGSGNTIYF. CDR3 DNA sequence: TGTGCCAGTAGTATGGGGATCGGCTCTGGAAACACCATATATTTT. Supplemented by reference TRBV19 and TRBJ1-3, the full variable domain reads DGGITQSPKYLFRKEGQNVTLSCEQNLNHDAMYWYRQDPGQGLRLIYYSQIVNDFQKGDIAEGYSVSREKKESFPLTVTSAQKNPTAFYLCASSMGIGSGNTIYFGEGSWLTVV.

This clone showed up just once. The chain employs TRBV11-2 and TRBJ2-5, with 10 positions matching TRBD1. The CDR3 is made up of 17 amino acids. Trimming took 2 bases from V and 2 from J; bases not matched to a gene: 8. CDR1 and CDR2 (germline): SGHAT, FQNNGV. The CDR3 loop reads CASSLTMGQGIQETQYF. CDR3 nucleotides: TGTGCCAGCAGCTTAACCATGGGACAGGGGATTCAAGAGACCCAGTACTTC.

In its sample, this clone was seen once. The chain employs TRBV5-1 and TRBJ2-3, with 9 bases aligning to TRBD1. The CDR3 is 17 amino acids. V shed 1 base, J shed 1 base, and the junction held 7 bases outside the gene matches. The germline CDR1 and CDR2 sequences are SGHRS and YFSETQ. Here the CDR3 reads CASSLPEWTGGTDTQYF. In DNA, the CDR3 is TGCGCCAGCAGCTTGCCCGAATGGACAGGGGGCACAGATACGCAGTATTTT.

The chain is built from TRBV5-1 and TRBJ2-5; TRBD1 matches 7 bases. This CDR3 contains 14 residues. Trimming cost V 4 bases and J 4 bases; bases outside gene matches: 7. Per germline, CDR1 SGHRS and CDR2 YFSETQ. CDR3 amino acids: CASSPGRQGETQYF. The DNA of the CDR3 is TGCGCCAGCAGCCCCGGACGACAGGGAGAGACCCAGTACTTC.

This clone was detected only once. The CDR3: CASAPGGKEQPQHF. Here the CDR3 DNA reads TGTGCCAGTGCGCCGGGGGGAAAAGAACAGCCCCAGCATTTT. The chain combines TRBV19 with TRBJ1-5; a weak D match, TRBD1 (5 bases). The CDR3 spans 14 residues. The germline V gene encodes CDR1 LNHDA and CDR2 SQIVND (reference sequence). Between the trimmed V and J ends, which lost 8 bases and 7 bases, there was a span of 18 bases.

V usage is TRBV6-1 and J usage is TRBJ2-7; 10 bases agree with TRBD2. The germline V gene has CDR1 MNHNS and CDR2 SASEGT. CDR3 length: 15 residues. V was pared by 6 bases and J by 3 bases, with 8 bases of the junction left unmatched. CDR3 amino acids: CASRLSGTSVYEQYF. CDR3 DNA sequence: TGTGCCAGCAGACTTTCAGGGACTAGCGTCTACGAGCAGTACTTC.

This clone was seen only once. J is TRBJ1-1 and V is TRBV5-1; 9 positions agree with TRBD1. The CDR3 is 13 residues long. CDR1 SGHRS and CDR2 YFSETQ come from the germline V gene. The trim removed 1 base at V and 7 bases at J, leaving 2 bases unmatched. CDR3 protein: CASSLQGQGEAFF. The DNA of the CDR3 is TGCGCCAGCAGCTTGCAGGGACAGGGTGAAGCTTTCTTT.

V gene TRBV19 combines with J gene TRBJ1-3, with 7 bases aligning to TRBD1. Germline CDR1 is LNHDA and CDR2 is SQIVND (reference sequence). The CDR3 is 14 residues long. With 8 bases clipped from V and 0 bases from J, the junction kept 4 bases outside the gene matches. The CDR3, as DNA: TGTGCCAGTGCCCGGGACAGCTCTGGAAACACCATATATTTT. This gives the protein CASARDSSGNTIYF.

This clone was picked up a small number of times. The J gene is TRBJ2-2, the V gene TRBV7-9; possible D gene TRBD2, 5 bases. The germline CDR1 and CDR2 sequences are SEHNR and FQNEAQ (reference sequence). The length of the CDR3 is 14 residues. The V gene lost 5 bases and the J gene lost 1 base, with 8 bases spanning the gap. The CDR3 protein is CASSPSGNTGELFF. DNA of the CDR3: TGTGCCAGCAGCCCGAGCGGGAACACCGGGGAGCTGTTTTTT.

The rearrangement uses TRBV28 and TRBJ1-6; D is possibly TRBD1 (6 bases). The CDR3 runs to 14 residues. Germline V gene data show CDR1 as MDHEN and CDR2 as SYDVKM. Trimming took off 4 bases at V and 10 bases at J, with 14 bases between the two ends. The CDR3: CASSSPGGFSPLHF. As DNA, the CDR3 is TGTGCCAGCAGTTCCCCGGGGGGCTTCTCACCCCTCCACTTT.

The chain carries TRBV7-2 and TRBJ1-3; 8 bases are a match to TRBD1. The CDR3 contains 18 residues. Germline V gene sequence: CDR1 SGHTA, CDR2 FQGNSA. V shed 5 bases and J 0 bases; nucleotides not matched to a gene: 12. CDR3 coding DNA: TGTGCCAGCAGCCGGCCCTTTCCGGGACAGGACTCTGGAAACACCATATATTTT. It is translated as CASSRPFPGQDSGNTIYF.

The chain has TRBV4-2 and TRBJ1-1, with 11 bases lining up with TRBD1. Germline CDR1 is LGHNA and CDR2 is YNFKEQ. The CDR3 is made up of 17 amino acids. V dropped 1 base and J dropped 3; count of bases not matched to a gene: 7. The CDR3 region is CASSQVVGQGAYTEAFF. The CDR3, as DNA: TGTGCCAGCAGCCAAGTGGTTGGACAGGGGGCATACACTGAAGCTTTCTTT.

The CDR3 DNA is TGTGCCAGCAGCTTAACGGAGCTTTCCTACGAGCAGTACTTC. It yields the protein CASSLTELSYEQYF. This chain connects TRBV7-2 to TRBJ2-7, with unresolved D. CDR3 length equals 14 residues. Trimming stripped 2 bases from V and 1 base from J, with 9 bases between. Germline V gene sequence: CDR1 SGHTA, CDR2 FQGNSA.

The table lists this clone with a few counts. The chain is built from TRBV6-7 and TRBJ2-7; D tentatively reads TRBD1 or TRBD2 (5 bases each). TRBV6-7 is marked as an open reading frame, function uncertain. Deletions cut 0 bases from V and 0 bases from J, with 12 bases between. This CDR3 contains 16 residues. CDR3 sequence (DNA): TGTGCCAGCAGTTACTCGTGGGGCGGGTACTCCTACGAGCAGTACTTC. Amino acid sequence: CASSYSWGGYSYEQYF.

The J gene is TRBJ2-2, the V gene TRBV11-2; unclear D gene. CDR3 length: 12 residues. Trimming pared 3 bases from V and 3 bases from J, leaving 2 bases between. The V gene's germline CDR1 is SGHAT and CDR2 FQNNGV. The CDR3 sequence is CASSLDTGELFF. CDR3 coding DNA: TGTGCCAGCAGCTTGGACACCGGGGAGCTGTTTTTT.

The chain employs TRBV11-2 and TRBJ2-5; D possibly corresponds to TRBD2 (6 bases). The CDR3 is made up of 16 amino acids. V was cut by 4 bases and J by 5 bases, with 20 bases left in between. Per the germline V gene, CDR1 is SGHAT and CDR2 is FQNNGV. The CDR3 region is CASSSGGGEGWETQYF. CDR3 sequence (DNA): TGTGCCAGCAGCTCCGGTGGAGGGGAAGGTTGGGAGACCCAGTACTTC.

J is TRBJ1-6 and V is TRBV11-1; the D gene is possibly TRBD1 (5 bases). With 1 base removed from V and 9 bases from J, the gap between germline ends came to 7 bases. Germline loops: CDR1 SGHAT, CDR2 FQDESV (reference sequence). CDR3 length equals 13 residues. In DNA form, the CDR3 reads TGTGCCAGCAGCTTAGATGGGGGTTCACCCCTCCACTTT. This encodes CASSLDGGSPLHF.

This chain links TRBV4-3 with TRBJ1-1, with D uncertain. The CDR3 is 11 amino acids. Germline V gives CDR1 LGHNA, CDR2 YSLEER. V shed 6 bases and J shed 1 base, with 3 bases lying between them. CDR3 sequence: CASSQNTEAFF. CDR3 bases: TGCGCCAGCAGTCAGAACACTGAAGCTTTCTTT.

The chain uses TRBV5-1 and TRBJ2-5; 9 bases map to TRBD2. V dropped 4 bases and J dropped 3; count of bases not matched to a gene: 7. The CDR3 runs 15 residues. The germline gives CDR1 SGHRS, CDR2 YFSETQ. The CDR3 spells CASSPRTSEKETQYF. Written as DNA, the CDR3 is TGCGCCAGCAGCCCGCGGACTAGCGAAAAAGAGACCCAGTACTTC.